This T cell receptor (beta chain) was identified in a study of blood T cells in healthy people across ages. Study-wide results and limits: Significant beta diversity loss was already apparent by age approximately 37, declining roughly linearly. Long-lived donors exceeded aged donors in naive CD4+ cells and diversity.

Each sample provided at least 5 micrograms of extracted total RNA. The use of a sample-barcoded 5' primer and a J-beta primer mix characterized a second PCR of about 7 to 12 cycles. The template-switch adaptor, which had 12 random nucleotides, put a tag on each cDNA molecule. From the 5' RACE reads, TCRdb called clonotypes with MiXCR, one entry per CDR3 protein. Among about 1.4 million distinct CDR3 sequences listed, approximately 63% were seen once. Points on this clonotype: Its matching antigen is unknown. At one boundary the junction diverges from the germline segment, which might be a read error.

This CDR3 has 15 residues. Germline CDR1 and CDR2: LGHDT and YNNKEL (reference sequence). This TCR was sampled from a young man in good health. The chain combines TRBV3-1 with TRBJ2-1, with 7 bases matching TRBD2. Input material: blood. CDR3 nucleotides: TGTGCCTGCAGCCAAGGGAGGGCCTCTAATAATGAGCAGTTCTTC. As protein: CACSQGRASNNEQFF.